These T cell receptor beta chains were read from a single sample in a study of blood T cell repertoires in COVID-19. Repertoires were generated with immunoSEQ multiplex PCR, while TCRdb's copy carries only in-frame clones and drops some. The sample carries around 450,000 clones, around 87% recorded once. Sample: PBMCs or T cells enriched from blood (not recorded which). All receptors come from a woman aged 18-29 years who had recovered from COVID-19. The CDR3 runs from the conserved cysteine through the conserved F or W. The order of the fields is J gene, V gene, clone size, D gene, CDR3 DNA, CDR3 protein. A D gene is named only where the DNA matches it firmly. Only part of the rows carry a size: once, few, many, or a class if the clone is expanded.

TRBJ2-2 | TRBV25-1 | . | . | TGTGCCAGGGCAGGGGGGACAATGAACACCGGGGAGCTGTTTTTT | CARAGGTMNTGELFF
TRBJ1-1 | TRBV29-1 | . | . | TGCAGCGTCGCGGCCTCGGGAAGAGAAGCTTTCTTT | CSVAASGREAFF
TRBJ1-4 | TRBV30 | . | . | TGTGCCTGGATGGGGGGGGAAAAACTGTTTTTT | CAWMGGEKLFF
TRBJ1-1 | TRBV6-5 | . | TRBD1 | TGTGCCAGCAGTTACACCCCGGACAGGGTTACTGAAGCTTTCTTT | CASSYTPDRVTEAFF
TRBJ1-6 | TRBV7-9 | . | . | TGTGCCAGCAGCTTACAGGGGCCGGGAAATTCACCCCTCCACTTT | CASSLQGPGNSPLHF
TRBJ2-7 | TRBV11-1 | . | . | TGTGCCAGCAGCTTAGATACAACCTGGTACGAGCAGTACTTC | CASSLDTTWYEQYF
TRBJ1-6 | TRBV23-1 | . | . | TGCGCCAGCAGAGCACCGTGGGGGGGTAAAGAGAATTCACCCCTCCACTTT | CASRAPWGGKENSPLHF
TRBJ1-1 | TRBV30 | few | . | TGTGCCTGGGGAACCGGCGTAAAGGGGTTATGGACTGAAGCTTTCTTT | CAWGTGVKGLWTEAFF
TRBJ2-3 | TRBV5-1 | . | TRBD1 | TGCGCCAGCAGCTTGTCCGGACAGGGGTTGAGGGATACGCAGTATTTT | CASSLSGQGLRDTQYF
TRBJ1-2 | TRBV20-1 | . | . | TGCAGTGCTAGTGCGACACGCTATGGCTACACCTTC | CSASATRYGYTF
TRBJ2-1 | TRBV5-1 | . | TRBD1 | TGCGCCAGCAGAGAAGGGACAGGGGGTAAAAATGAGCAGTTCTTC | CASREGTGGKNEQFF
TRBJ2-1 | TRBV7-2 | . | TRBD2 | TGTGCCAGCAGCTTAGGGGGGGGACTCACCTACAATGAGCAGTTCTTC | CASSLGGGLTYNEQFF
TRBJ1-1 | TRBV5-5 | . | TRBD1 | TGTGCCAGCAGCTGGACAGGGTTTATCACTGAAGCTTTCTTT | CASSWTGFITEAFF
TRBJ1-1 | TRBV7-2 | . | . | TGTGCCAGCAGCTTAGCTCGGGGATCAACTGAAGCTTTCTTT | CASSLARGSTEAFF
TRBJ2-5 | TRBV21-1 | . | . | TGTGCCAGCAGCCCGACGGGCAGGGGAGAGACCCAGTACTTC | CASSPTGRGETQYF
TRBJ2-7 | TRBV5-1 | once | TRBD2 | TGCGCCAGCATGCTAGCGGGGCACTACGAGCAGTACTTC | CASMLAGHYEQYF
TRBJ1-1 | TRBV6-5 | . | TRBD1 | TGTGCCAGCAGCTTCGGACAGGGAGGTGAAGCTTTCTTT | CASSFGQGGEAFF
TRBJ2-7 | TRBV7-2 | . | TRBD1 | TGTGCCAGCAGCCTACAAACGCCGGGACAGGGGGCCGACGAGCAGTACTTC | CASSLQTPGQGADEQYF
TRBJ1-1 | TRBV5-1 | . | TRBD1 | TGCGCCAGCAGCTTTAACAGGGGTTGGGGCACTGAAGCTTTCTTT | CASSFNRGWGTEAFF
TRBJ2-7 | TRBV28 | . | TRBD1 | TGTGCCAGCAGTTGGACAGGGGATTTTTACGAGCAGTACTTC | CASSWTGDFYEQYF
TRBJ1-5 | TRBV6-5 | . | . | TGTGCCAGCAGGGGCCTCGATAATCAGCCCCAGCATTTT | CASRGLDNQPQHF
TRBJ1-1 | TRBV3-1/TRBV3-2 | . | . | TGTGCCAGCAGCCAAGAAGGGGATTTGAACACTGAAGCTTTCTTT | CASSQEGDLNTEAFF
TRBJ2-3 | TRBV19 | . | . | TGTGCCAGTAGTATAGATGCCGGGTGGAGGCTGTATTTT | CASSIDAGWRLYF
TRBJ2-2 | TRBV28 | . | . | TGTGCCAGCAGTTTGATGTTAGGGGGATACACCGGGGAGCTGTTTTTT | CASSLMLGGYTGELFF
TRBJ1-2 | TRBV2 | few | TRBD1 | TGTGCCAGCAGTGAAGAGTTGATGGGACAGGGCCCCTATGGCTACACCTTC | CASSEELMGQGPYGYTF
TRBJ1-3 | TRBV7-2 | . | . | TGTGCCAGCAGCCCTACAGGGACCGGAAACACCATATATTTT | CASSPTGTGNTIYF
TRBJ2-7 | TRBV11-2 | . | . | TGTGCCAGCAGCGCTTCCCACCTGAGCGGCTACGAGCAGTACTTC | CASSASHLSGYEQYF
TRBJ1-1 | TRBV10-3 | . | TRBD1 | TGTGCCATCACCATTACAGGGGGCACTGAAGCTTTCTTT | CAITITGGTEAFF
TRBJ2-5 | TRBV13 | . | TRBD2 | TGTGCCAGCAGCTTAGATGCGGGGGGCGAGACCCAGTACTTC | CASSLDAGGETQYF
TRBJ1-6 | TRBV5-5 | . | TRBD1 | TGTGCCAGCAGCTTGAGGGGGACAGGGGAATCACCCCTCCACTTT | CASSLRGTGESPLHF
TRBJ2-1 | TRBV7-3 | . | . | TGTGCCAGCAGCCCGGACAGAGACAATGAGCAGTTCTTC | CASSPDRDNEQFF